This T cell receptor (beta chain) was profiled in a study of OX40 agonist ivuxolimab in advanced cancers. Germline V gene sequence: CDR1 PRHDT, CDR2 FYEKMQ (reference sequence). V was trimmed by 5 bases and J by 0 bases, leaving 11 bases between them. The CDR3 is 14 amino acids. Only in-frame clones appear in the TCRdb table, and some are missing; sequencing was by immunoSEQ multiplex PCR. The data show tens of thousands of clones, with 86% seen just once and approximately 25% held by the top ten. Source: CD4+ or CD8+ T cells sorted from blood, taken in a trial of the OX40 agonist ivuxolimab. This sequence was found in an adult with an advanced solid tumor such as melanoma, head and neck, liver or kidney cancer. The V gene is TRBV13, the J gene TRBJ2-7; D is perhaps TRBD1 or TRBD2 (5 bases each). Here the CDR3 DNA reads TGTGCCAGCAGCCCCGGGACGGCCTCCTACGAGCAGTACTTC. Amino acid sequence: CASSPGTASYEQYF.